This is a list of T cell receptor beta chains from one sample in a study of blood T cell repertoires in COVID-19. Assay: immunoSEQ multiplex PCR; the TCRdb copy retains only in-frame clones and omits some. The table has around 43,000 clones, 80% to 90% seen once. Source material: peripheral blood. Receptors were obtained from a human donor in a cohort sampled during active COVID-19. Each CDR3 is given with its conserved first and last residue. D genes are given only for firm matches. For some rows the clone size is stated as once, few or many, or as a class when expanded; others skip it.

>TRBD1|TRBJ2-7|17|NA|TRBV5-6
CASSFIDWDRVDYEQYF
TGTGCCAGCAGCTTTATTGATTGGGACAGGGTAGACTACGAGCAGTACTTC
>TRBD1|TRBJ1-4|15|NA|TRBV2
CASSRQGAANEKLFF
TGTGCCAGCAGTCGACAGGGGGCCGCTAATGAAAAACTGTTTTTT
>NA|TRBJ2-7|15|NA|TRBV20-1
CSASGGQVQFYEQYF
TGCAGTGCTAGTGGAGGTCAAGTTCAATTCTACGAGCAGTACTTC
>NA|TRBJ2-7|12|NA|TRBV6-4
CASSDAVYEQYF
TGTGCCAGCAGTGACGCAGTTTACGAGCAGTACTTC
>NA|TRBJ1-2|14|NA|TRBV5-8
CASSTGPSVLGYTF
TGTGCCAGCAGCACCGGTCCATCGGTCCTGGGCTACACCTTC
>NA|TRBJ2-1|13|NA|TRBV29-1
CSTGWGGGDEQFF
TGCAGCACGGGATGGGGCGGCGGGGATGAGCAGTTCTTC
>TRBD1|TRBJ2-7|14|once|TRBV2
CASKATGGSEEQYF
TGTGCCAGCAAAGCGACAGGGGGCTCTGAAGAGCAGTACTTC
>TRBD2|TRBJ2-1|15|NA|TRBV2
CASRTLAGDPHEQFF
TGTGCCAGCAGGACACTAGCGGGAGACCCCCATGAGCAGTTCTTC
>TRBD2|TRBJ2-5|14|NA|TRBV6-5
CASSYRTRQETQYF
TGTGCCAGCAGTTACCGGACTAGACAAGAGACCCAGTACTTC
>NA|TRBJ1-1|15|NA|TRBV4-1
CASSPRAAENTEAFF
TGCGCCAGCAGCCCTCGAGCGGCAGAGAACACTGAAGCTTTCTTT
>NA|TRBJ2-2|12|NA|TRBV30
CAWSVSTGELFF
TGTGCCTGGAGTGTGAGCACCGGGGAGCTGTTTTTT
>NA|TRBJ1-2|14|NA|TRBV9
CASSVAGGVAGYTF
TGTGCCAGCAGCGTAGCTGGGGGCGTAGCTGGCTACACCTTC
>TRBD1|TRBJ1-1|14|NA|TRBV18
CASATGQGGTEAFF
TGTGCCAGCGCAACCGGACAGGGAGGCACTGAAGCTTTCTTT
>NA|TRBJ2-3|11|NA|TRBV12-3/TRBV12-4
CASSYTDTQYF
TGTGCCAGCAGCTACACAGATACGCAGTATTTT
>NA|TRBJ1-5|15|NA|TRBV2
CASSGAAGPNQPQHF
TGTGCCAGCAGTGGGGCCGCGGGGCCGAATCAGCCCCAGCATTTT
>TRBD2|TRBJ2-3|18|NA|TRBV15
CATSKGTSGVPRTDTQYF
TGTGCCACCAGCAAGGGGACTAGCGGGGTACCGCGGACAGATACGCAGTATTTT
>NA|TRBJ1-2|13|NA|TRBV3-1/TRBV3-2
CASSDTGQYGYTF
TGTGCCAGCAGCGATACCGGACAGTATGGCTACACCTTC
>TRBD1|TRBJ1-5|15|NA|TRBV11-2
CASSLDPRGDQPQHF
TGTGCCAGCAGCTTAGATCCCAGGGGGGATCAGCCCCAGCATTTT
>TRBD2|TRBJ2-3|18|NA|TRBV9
CASSVEPGAGWATDTQYF
TGTGCCAGCAGCGTAGAACCCGGAGCGGGGTGGGCCACAGATACGCAGTATTTT
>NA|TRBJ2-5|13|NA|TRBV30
CAWSVGGKETQYF
TGTGCCTGGAGTGTAGGGGGTAAAGAGACCCAGTACTTC
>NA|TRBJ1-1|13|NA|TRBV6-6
CASNLLMNTEAFF
TGTGCCAGCAACTTGTTGATGAACACTGAAGCTTTCTTT
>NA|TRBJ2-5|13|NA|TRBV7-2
CASTRDRQETQYF
TGTGCCAGCACGAGAGACAGGCAAGAGACCCAGTACTTC
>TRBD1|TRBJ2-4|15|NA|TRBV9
CASSVAETGGVIQYF
TGTGCCAGCAGCGTAGCCGAGACAGGGGGCGTCATTCAGTACTTC
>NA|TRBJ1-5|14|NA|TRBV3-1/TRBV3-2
CASSQDYGGQPQHF
TGTGCCAGCAGCCAAGATTACGGGGGTCAGCCCCAGCATTTT
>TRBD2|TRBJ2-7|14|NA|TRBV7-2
CASSPSGSSYEQYF
TGTGCCAGCAGCCCTAGCGGTAGCTCCTACGAGCAGTACTTC
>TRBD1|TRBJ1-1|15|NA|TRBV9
CASSVGSSHRGEAFF
TGTGCCAGCAGCGTAGGGTCATCCCACAGGGGCGAAGCTTTCTTT
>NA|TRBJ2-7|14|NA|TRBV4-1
CASSQDEGADEQYF
TGCGCCAGCAGCCAAGACGAGGGAGCCGACGAGCAGTACTTC
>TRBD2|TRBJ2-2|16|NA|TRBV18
CASSPGLAGSTGELFF
TGTGCCAGCTCACCAGGACTAGCGGGATCCACCGGGGAGCTGTTTTTT
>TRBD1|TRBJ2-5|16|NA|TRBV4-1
CASSQGGNRGLETQYF
TGCGCCAGCAGCCAAGGGGGGAACAGGGGATTGGAGACCCAGTACTTC
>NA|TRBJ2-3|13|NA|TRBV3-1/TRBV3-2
CASSSRGTDTQYF
TGTGCCAGCAGCTCCCGTGGCACAGATACGCAGTATTTT
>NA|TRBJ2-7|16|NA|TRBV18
CASSPPTTSVPYEQYF
TGTGCCAGCTCACCACCCACGACATCTGTCCCCTACGAGCAGTACTTC
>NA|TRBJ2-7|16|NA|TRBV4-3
CASSHLTPIDTYEQYF
TGCGCCAGCAGCCATCTAACACCGATTGACACCTACGAGCAGTACTTC
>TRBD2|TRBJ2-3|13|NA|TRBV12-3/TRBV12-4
CASTRGGSDTQYF
TGTGCCAGCACCCGCGGGGGGTCAGATACGCAGTATTTT
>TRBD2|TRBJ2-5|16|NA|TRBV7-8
CASSILAGGYQETQYF
TGTGCCAGCAGCATCTTAGCGGGAGGGTACCAAGAGACCCAGTACTTC
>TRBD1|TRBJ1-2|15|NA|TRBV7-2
CASSQGQGANYGYTF
TGTGCCAGCAGCCAAGGACAGGGGGCTAACTATGGCTACACCTTC
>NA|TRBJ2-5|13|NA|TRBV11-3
CASSPRTGETQYF
TGTGCCAGCAGCCCCCGGACGGGGGAGACCCAGTACTTC
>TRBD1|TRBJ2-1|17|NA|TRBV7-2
CASGRPPGQGTYNEQFF
TGTGCCAGCGGACGCCCACCGGGACAGGGAACCTACAATGAGCAGTTCTTC
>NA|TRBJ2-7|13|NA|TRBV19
CASSMTGSYEQYF
TGTGCCAGTAGTATGACAGGATCCTACGAGCAGTACTTC
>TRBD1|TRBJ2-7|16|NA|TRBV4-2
CASSQTPGQVRYEQYF
TGTGCCAGCAGCCAAACGCCGGGACAGGTTCGGTACGAGCAGTACTTC
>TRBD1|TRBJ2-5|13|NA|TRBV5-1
CASADRGGETQYF
TGCGCCAGCGCTGACAGGGGTGGAGAGACCCAGTACTTC
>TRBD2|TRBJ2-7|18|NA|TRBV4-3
CASSQQTSGTSGSYEQYF
TGCGCCAGCAGCCAGCAAACCTCCGGGACTAGCGGGTCCTACGAGCAGTACTTC
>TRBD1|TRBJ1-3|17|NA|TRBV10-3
CAISSPGQGLSGNTIYF
TGTGCCATCAGTTCCCCGGGACAGGGTCTCTCTGGAAACACCATATATTTT